The T cell receptor (beta chain) under discussion was sequenced for a study of Ad26.COV2.S vaccination and SARS-CoV-2 variants. Only in-frame clones appear in the TCRdb table, and some are missing; sequencing was by immunoSEQ multiplex PCR. The sample has approximately 340,000 clones, approximately 90% seen once. V lost 4 bases and J lost 1; bases outside the gene matches: 4. Germline CDR1 is SGHRS and CDR2 is YFSETQ. The CDR3 length is 15 residues. About this clone: What it binds is unknown.

Findings of the study overall: Spike-specific TCR breadth was greater after Ad26.COV2.S than placebo. Those who received vaccine or placebo ended up with similar non-spike TCR breadth. There was reportedly substantial breadth in spike-specific CD8+ and CD4+ T cell responses after vaccination.

Specimen: peripheral blood, collected after recovery from COVID-19. This chain connects TRBV5-1 to TRBJ2-2; TRBD2 matches at 7 bases. The clonotype originates from a human donor who had recovered from COVID-19. The CDR3 loop reads CASSQAGKNTGELFF. The CDR3 bases are TGCGCCAGCAGCCAAGCGGGGAAGAACACCGGGGAGCTGTTTTTT.